This T cell receptor (beta chain) was identified during a study of OX40 agonist ivuxolimab in advanced cancers. TCRdb keeps only in-frame clones here, not all; method: immunoSEQ multiplex PCR. Of roughly 41,000 clones in the sample, roughly 86% were seen once. CDR3 length: 15 residues. Germline V CDR1 and CDR2: SGHDT, YYEEEE. With 2 bases removed from V and 3 bases from J, the gap between germline ends came to 12 bases. This sequence originates from an adult with an advanced solid tumor such as melanoma, head and neck, liver or kidney cancer. The input for sequencing was CD4+ or CD8+ T cells sorted from blood, taken in a trial of the OX40 agonist ivuxolimab. The chain is built from TRBV5-6 and TRBJ1-5; D is uncertain. The CDR3 DNA follows: TGTGCCAGCAGCTTAATTAGCGGGGTCAATCAGCCCCAGCATTTT. Protein: CASSLISGVNQPQHF.